The text below deals with one T cell receptor beta chain. Antigen specificity is unknown. This sample is drawn from a study of cytomegalovirus exposure and HLA in healthy donors. Study-level results: In a later analysis, DRB1 alleles had the most associated TCRs; HLA-C alleles the fewest.

The PCR employed 60 Vbeta primers together with 13 Jbeta primers. Some clones are missing from TCRdb's copy, which holds only in-frame ones; the method was immunoSEQ multiplex PCR. The sample has 130,000 or so clones, approximately 80% seen once. The sample consisted of PBMCs. This TCR came from a woman between 18 and 29 years old in good health and CMV-seronegative.

The CDR3 bases are TGTGCCAGCAGTTTCGCGACAGGAAACTACGAGCAGTACTTC. Amino acids: CASSFATGNYEQYF. The rearrangement uses TRBV6-5 and TRBJ2-7, with TRBD1 as a possible D gene (6 bases). Germline CDR1 reads MNHEY; CDR2 reads SVGAGI. The CDR3 covers 14 residues. V was trimmed by 4 bases and J by 3 bases, leaving 13 bases between them.